This entry describes one T cell receptor beta chain. Its antigen is unidentified. PCR primers comprised 60 Vbeta and 13 Jbeta primers. As handled by the study authors: As a later analysis found, there were 82 million or so unique TCR beta chains, of which about 10 million were shared. Repertoires were generated with immunoSEQ multiplex PCR, while TCRdb's copy carries only in-frame clones and drops some. That table furnishes V, J and clone size, whereas the DNA furnished D and trimming. The table records around 140,000 clones, about two thirds of them present only once. The data were obtained in a study of cytomegalovirus exposure and HLA in healthy donors. Study-wide findings and caveats: A cluster of highly shared sequence variants was likely a sequencing artifact.

The junction had 4 bases not matched to a gene; V was cut back by 1 base and J by 0 bases. Per germline, CDR1 SGHKS and CDR2 YYEKEE (reference sequence). The CDR3 length is 16 residues. Sequencing was performed on PBMCs. This clonotype was sampled from a man aged 50 or older in good health and CMV-seropositive. V gene TRBV5-5 combines with J gene TRBJ1-1; 9 nucleotides align to TRBD1. CDR3 loop: CASSLTGTGLNTEAFF. The CDR3 nucleotides are TGTGCCAGCAGCTTGACCGGGACAGGGTTGAACACTGAAGCTTTCTTT.